Listed below are T cell receptor beta chains from one sample, sequenced in a study of T-cell memory formation after mild COVID-19. TCRdb reanalysed the 5' RACE reads using MiXCR and keeps one entry per CDR3 protein. There are 400,000 to 500,000 distinct CDR3 sequences in the sample; 20% occur only once, and approximately 8.1% lies in the top ten. The sequenced sample was PBMCs or a T cell subset sorted from them (not recorded which). The receptors derive from an adult woman who had mild COVID-19 (a few samples of this study predate the infection). Cell type and time point are not known. Both conserved end residues are part of each CDR3. Each record gives: clone size, V gene, J gene, D gene, CDR3 protein, CDR3 DNA. The D gene is left open where the match is weak. A row's size may be missing; if present it is once, few, many or a size class.

>many|TRBV27|TRBJ1-2|NA
CASSSGRNYGYTF
TGTGCCAGCAGCTCCGGGAGGAACTATGGCTACACCTTC
>once|TRBV6-2/TRBV6-3|TRBJ1-5|NA
CASRQGGGGQPQHF
TGTGCCAGCAGACAAGGCGGTGGTGGCCAGCCCCAGCATTTT
>few|TRBV20-1|TRBJ2-5|NA
CSARDGATQETQYF
TGCAGTGCTAGAGATGGGGCCACGCAAGAGACCCAGTACTTC
>many|TRBV5-1|TRBJ2-5|NA
CASSLARDTVETQYF
TGCGCCAGCAGCTTGGCCCGGGACACCGTGGAGACCCAGTACTTC
>few|TRBV12-3/TRBV12-4|TRBJ2-6|NA
CASSTPGSGANVLTF
TGTGCCAGCAGTACCCCAGGCTCTGGGGCCAACGTCCTGACTTTC
>few|TRBV6-2/TRBV6-3|TRBJ2-1|NA
CASITAGTSFFSYNEQFF
TGTGCCAGCATAACCGCGGGGACTTCCTTTTTCTCCTACAATGAGCAGTTCTTC
>few|TRBV3-1|TRBJ2-2|NA
CASSLNGGTGELFF
TGTGCCAGCAGCTTAAATGGGGGTACCGGGGAGCTGTTTTTT
>NA|TRBV24-1|TRBJ2-3|NA
CATSDLFKDTQYF
TGTGCCACCAGTGATTTGTTTAAAGATACGCAGTATTTT
>NA|TRBV6-6|TRBJ2-5|TRBD1
CASSQIRLGQGIQETQYF
TGTGCCAGCAGTCAGATCCGATTGGGACAGGGAATTCAAGAGACCCAGTACTTC
>NA|TRBV10-3|TRBJ1-2|NA
CAISEGARGHGYTF
TGTGCCATCAGTGAAGGGGCCAGGGGCCATGGCTACACCTTC
>few|TRBV7-8|TRBJ1-1|NA
CASSLVINTEAFF
TGTGCCAGCAGCTTAGTAATTAACACTGAAGCTTTCTTT
>NA|TRBV18|TRBJ2-2|NA
CASSPLRASPPNTGELFF
TGTGCCAGCTCACCACTCCGGGCGTCCCCCCCCAACACCGGGGAGCTGTTTTTT
>NA|TRBV7-2|TRBJ2-3|TRBD1
CASSPTPGQRTDTQYF
TGTGCCAGCAGCCCGACCCCGGGACAGAGAACAGATACGCAGTATTTT
>few|TRBV12-3/TRBV12-4|TRBJ2-7|NA
CASSLLGGVGHEQYF
TGTGCCAGCAGTTTACTGGGAGGAGTGGGACACGAGCAGTACTTC
>NA|TRBV30|TRBJ2-1|TRBD2
CAWSEAGVISYNEQFF
TGTGCCTGGAGTGAAGCGGGGGTAATCTCCTACAATGAGCAGTTCTTC
>few|TRBV7-9|TRBJ2-7|NA
CASSLTPSEGIYEQYF
TGTGCCAGCAGCCTTACGCCCAGCGAGGGGATCTACGAGCAGTACTTC
>few|TRBV20-1|TRBJ2-1|TRBD2
CSALPGTSGYNEQFF
TGCAGTGCTTTGCCGGGGACTAGCGGGTACAATGAGCAGTTCTTC
>NA|TRBV4-1|TRBJ2-2|NA
CASSLGQTLMTGELFF
TGCGCCAGCAGCCTGGGGCAGACCCTAATGACCGGGGAGCTGTTTTTT
>NA|TRBV12-3/TRBV12-4|TRBJ2-1|NA
CASSSRHGRSDEQFF
TGTGCCAGCAGTTCCCGCCACGGCAGATCTGATGAGCAGTTCTTC
>few|TRBV5-1|TRBJ1-2|NA
CASRHSGTGTVNYGYTF
TGCGCCAGCCGCCACAGCGGCACCGGGACGGTGAACTATGGCTACACCTTC
>NA|TRBV12-3/TRBV12-4|TRBJ2-7|NA
CASSLFEGSYEQYF
TGTGCCAGCAGTTTATTCGAGGGCTCCTACGAGCAGTACTTC
>many|TRBV7-2|TRBJ2-1|TRBD2
CASSRLTSGGYNEQFF
TGTGCCAGCAGCAGGTTAACTAGCGGGGGGTACAATGAGCAGTTCTTC
>few|TRBV4-3|TRBJ1-2|NA
CASSQDSWLGGYTF
TGCGCCAGCAGCCAAGATTCGTGGCTAGGTGGCTACACCTTC
>few|TRBV20-1|TRBJ2-5|NA
CSARARSGETQYF
TGCAGTGCTAGAGCACGTAGCGGAGAGACCCAGTACTTC
>NA|TRBV18|TRBJ1-1|NA
CASSPPFPSGNTEAFF
TGTGCCAGCTCACCACCGTTTCCATCGGGAAACACTGAAGCTTTCTTT
>NA|TRBV4-1|TRBJ1-1|TRBD1
CASSRQDRVNEEAFF
TGCGCCAGCAGCCGACAGGACAGGGTTAATGAAGAAGCTTTCTTT
>few|TRBV30|TRBJ2-7|TRBD1
CAWSGDRGHEQYF
TGTGCCTGGAGTGGGGACAGGGGGCACGAGCAGTACTTC
>NA|TRBV20-1|TRBJ2-1|NA
CSVRSAVYNEQFF
TGCAGTGTACGGTCGGCGGTGTACAATGAGCAGTTCTTC
>few|TRBV12-3/TRBV12-4|TRBJ2-5|TRBD1
CASSLALGTGLYQETQYF
TGTGCCAGCAGTTTAGCGCTCGGGACAGGACTGTACCAAGAGACCCAGTACTTC
>few|TRBV29-1|TRBJ2-7|NA
CSVVETGSYEQYF
TGCAGCGTTGTCGAGACAGGTTCCTACGAGCAGTACTTC